Below, 22 T cell receptor beta chains from the same sample are listed, as sequenced in a study of control samples from healthy donors and cancer patients. Sequencing was performed with immunoSEQ multiplex PCR; in TCRdb, only in-frame clones are kept and a portion is missing. The sample consists of roughly 120,000 clones, roughly nine tenths of them appearing once. Sequenced material: blood. The receptor source for this set is a woman between 18 and 30 years old in good health.

V and J are TRBV10-1 and TRBJ2-3; D may correspond to TRBD1 or TRBD2 (6 bases each). Trimming took off 1 base at V and 1 base at J, with 15 bases between the two ends. The CDR3 is made up of 17 amino acids. The germline gives CDR1 WNHNN, CDR2 SYGVQD (reference sequence). The CDR3 protein is CASSELAGGPGTDTQYF. The CDR3 coding sequence is TGCGCCAGCAGTGAGTTGGCTGGGGGGCCAGGCACAGATACGCAGTATTTT.

The J gene is TRBJ2-7, the V gene TRBV4-1, with a tentative D call TRBD1 (6 bases). CDR1 is MGHRA and CDR2 is YSYEKL in the germline V gene. The V gene lost 0 bases and the J gene lost 3 bases, with 9 bases spanning the gap. The CDR3 spans 14 residues. The CDR3 DNA follows: TGCGCCAGCAGCCAAGATTTCAGGGGCTACGAGCAGTACTTC. Translation gives CASSQDFRGYEQYF.

The chain links TRBV5-6 to TRBJ2-5; perhaps TRBD2 as D (5 bases). The CDR3 runs to 17 residues. The V gene lost 0 bases and the J gene lost 5 bases, with 20 bases spanning the gap. Germline CDR1 and CDR2: SGHDT and YYEEEE. The CDR3 protein is CASSLALGYNWRETQYF. In DNA, the CDR3 is TGTGCCAGCAGCTTGGCCCTGGGGTACAATTGGAGGGAGACCCAGTACTTC. Complete variable domain (other parts from reference TRBV5-6 and TRBJ2-5): DAGVTQSPTHLIKTRGQQVTLRCSPKSGHDTVSWYQQALGQGPQFIFQYYEEEERQRGNFPDRFSGHQFPNYSSELNVNALLLGDSALYLCASSLALGYNWRETQYFGPGTRLLVL.

This chain joins TRBV18 and TRBJ1-1; 12 nucleotides agree with TRBD1. Germline V gives CDR1 KGHSH, CDR2 LQKENI. The junction had 3 bases not matched to a gene; V was cut back by 4 bases and J by 0 bases. This CDR3 contains 16 residues. CDR3 nucleotides: TGTGCCAGCTCACTAGGGACAGGGGGCTTGAACACTGAAGCTTTCTTT. This gives the protein CASSLGTGGLNTEAFF.

The count of this clone is one. The V call is TRBV28, the J call TRBJ1-1; D might be TRBD1 (6 bases). V was trimmed by 7 bases and J by 5 bases, leaving 20 bases between them. The CDR3 is 15 amino acids. Germline loops: CDR1 MDHEN, CDR2 SYDVKM. Here the CDR3 reads CASINRGGRGTEAFF. DNA of the CDR3: TGTGCCAGCATAAACCGTGGGGGGCGCGGAACTGAAGCTTTCTTT.

This chain links TRBV27 with TRBJ2-7, with D perhaps matching TRBD1 or TRBD2 (6 bases each). Germline V gives CDR1 MNHEY, CDR2 SMNVEV (reference sequence). The CDR3 consists of 17 residues. With 0 bases removed from V and 4 bases from J, the gap between germline ends came to 19 bases. CDR3 sequence reads: CASSLSTPFLGGYEQYF. DNA of the CDR3: TGTGCCAGCAGTTTATCGACACCATTCCTAGGGGGGTACGAGCAGTACTTC.

The CDR3 reads CASSRGLAGTSGANVLTF. The CDR3 DNA sequence: TGTGCCAGCAGCCGCGGACTAGCGGGCACCTCTGGGGCCAACGTCCTGACTTTC. V usage is TRBV7-2 and J usage is TRBJ2-6, with TRBD2 matching over 11 bases. The germline CDR1 and CDR2 sequences are SGHTA and FQGNSA. V shed 5 bases and J 0 bases; nucleotides not matched to a gene: 6. The CDR3 length is 18 residues. Variable domain in full (rest from reference TRBV7-2 and TRBJ2-6): GAGVSQSPSNKVTEKGKDVELRCDPISGHTALYWYRQSLGQGLEFLIYFQGNSAPDKSGLPSDRFSAERTGGSVSTLTIQRTQQEDSAVYLCASSRGLAGTSGANVLTFGAGSRLTVL.

Worth noting for this clone: Other DNA sequences from this sample encode an identical CDR3 as well. The chain couples TRBV27 to TRBJ2-7, with a weak D call TRBD2 (5 bases). Germline CDR1 is MNHEY and CDR2 is SMNVEV (reference sequence). The CDR3 sequence is 15 residues long. V was cut by 0 bases and J by 0 bases, with 9 bases left in between. The CDR3 protein is CASSLSGGGSYEQYF. The CDR3 DNA sequence: TGTGCCAGCAGTTTATCTGGAGGTGGCTCCTACGAGCAGTACTTC.

The V call is TRBV6-2 or TRBV6-3, the J call TRBJ1-1; 8 nucleotides match TRBD1. The CDR3 runs 17 residues. Germline V gene lookup returns CDR1 MNHEY and CDR2 SVGEGT. The ends lost 2 bases at V and 2 bases at J; junction bases unmatched: 10. The CDR3 loop reads CASSYPGQGRGNTEAFF. The CDR3 bases are TGTGCCAGCAGTTACCCAGGACAGGGACGGGGCAACACTGAAGCTTTCTTT.

This chain joins TRBV3-1 (or the pseudogene TRBV3-2) and TRBJ1-2; D possibly corresponds to TRBD1 (5 bases). The V gene lost 4 bases and the J gene lost 2 bases, with 11 bases spanning the gap. The CDR3 runs to 14 residues. Germline CDR1 and CDR2: LGHDT and YNNKEL (reference sequence). Here the CDR3 reads CASSLGTDNYGYTF. In DNA, the CDR3 is TGTGCCAGCAGCCTCGGGACGGACAACTATGGCTACACCTTC.

The chain joins TRBV5-6 to TRBJ2-7, with D perhaps given as TRBD1 or TRBD2 (5 bases each). The CDR3 has 13 amino acids. V dropped 2 bases and J dropped 4 bases, with 10 bases sitting between them. CDR1 is SGHDT, CDR2 YYEEEE, per germline. The CDR3 coding sequence is TGTGCCAGCAGCTTAGGGGACCCTTACGAGCAGTACTTC. It is translated as CASSLGDPYEQYF.

This clone has a single count. The junction shows a germline mismatch at one end, possibly a read error. CDR3 amino acids: CATSTGDRNNEQFF. DNA for the CDR3: TGCGCCACCAGCACGGGGGACAGGAACAATGAGCAGTTCTTC. The gene calls are TRBV5-1 and TRBJ2-1; the match to TRBD1 covers 8 bases. The CDR3 contains 14 residues. The germline V gene encodes CDR1 SGHRS and CDR2 YFSETQ.

About this clone: One junction end disagrees with the germline gene, perhaps due to a read error. The chain is built from TRBV5-1 and TRBJ1-4, with unresolved D. There are 14 residues in the CDR3. Per germline, CDR1 SGHRS and CDR2 YFSETQ. CDR3 in DNA: TGCGCCAGCAGCTTGGGCGGAGGTAAAGATGTTCCGGTTTTT. Protein sequence: CASSLGGGKDVPVF.

Points on this clone: At one of its ends the junction is not consistent with the germline gene, which may arise from a read error. The rearrangement uses TRBV15 and TRBJ2-7; TRBD1 is a possible D gene (6 bases). The germline V gene encodes CDR1 LNHNV and CDR2 YYDKDF (reference sequence). The CDR3 totals 12 residues. The DNA for the CDR3 is TGTGCCACCAGCAGAGGACCAGGGGTATCGAACTTC. Translated, it gives CATSRGPGVSNF.

This chain connects TRBV27 to TRBJ1-1; 7 bases match TRBD1. Germline assignment: CDR1 MNHEY and CDR2 SMNVEV (reference sequence). V shed 6 bases and J 0 bases; nucleotides not matched to a gene: 4. CDR3 length: 14 amino acids. The CDR3 DNA reads as TGTGCCAGCAGACCGGGACAGTTGAACACTGAAGCTTTCTTT. It codes for CASRPGQLNTEAFF.

The rearrangement joins TRBV7-6 to TRBJ1-1, with D tentatively TRBD1 (5 bases). The V and J ends lost 0 bases and 4 bases respectively, with 18 bases between them. The CDR3 loop spans 17 amino acids. Germline CDR1 SGHVS, CDR2 FNYEAQ. The chain's CDR3 is CASSLAPQASGVTEAFF. CDR3 in DNA: TGTGCCAGCAGCTTAGCCCCACAGGCCTCGGGTGTCACTGAAGCTTTCTTT. Variable domain in full (rest from reference TRBV7-6 and TRBJ1-1): GAGVSQSPRYKVTKRGQDVALRCDPISGHVSLYWYRQALGQGPEFLTYFNYEAQQDKSGLPNDRFSAERPEGSISTLTIQRTEQRDSAMYRCASSLAPQASGVTEAFFGQGTRLTVV.

This chain joins TRBV27 and TRBJ2-7, with 8 positions matching TRBD1. V was clipped by 3 bases and J by 3 bases; unmatched bases: 13. From germline, CDR1 is MNHEY and CDR2 SMNVEV (reference sequence). CDR3 length: 17 residues. CDR3 sequence reads: CASSFTPGQGHSYEQYF. The CDR3 DNA reads TGTGCCAGCAGTTTTACCCCCGGACAGGGTCATAGCTACGAGCAGTACTTC.

The genes are TRBV7-3 and TRBJ2-1, with 10 bases identical to TRBD2. The CDR3 consists of 16 residues. Germline trimming cut 2 bases from V and 5 bases from J; bases unmatched to any gene: 6. Germline V gene data show CDR1 as SGHTA and CDR2 as FQGTGA. The CDR3 DNA reads as TGTGCCAGCAGCTTAGGGCTAGCGGGGGCGGACAATGAGCAGTTCTTC. As protein: CASSLGLAGADNEQFF.

The chain employs TRBV28 and TRBJ1-6; TRBD1 matches at 8 bases. Germline V lookup: CDR1 MDHEN, CDR2 SYDVKM. Trimming took 6 bases from V and 6 from J; bases not matched to a gene: 19. This CDR3 region has 19 residues. The CDR3 sequence: CASSRTRDRFRLINSPLHF. CDR3 nucleotide sequence: TGTGCCAGCAGCCGAACCCGGGACAGGTTTCGCCTTATTAATTCACCCCTCCACTTT.

This clone turned up a few times. This chain connects TRBV28 to TRBJ1-5; no firm D call. Germline V gene data show CDR1 as MDHEN and CDR2 as SYDVKM. Deletions cut 6 bases from V and 0 bases from J, with 12 bases between. The CDR3 is 15 residues long. DNA for the CDR3: TGTGCCAGCAGACCCCTGTACGGTAGCAATCAGCCCCAGCATTTT. Translating gives CASRPLYGSNQPQHF.

This chain connects TRBV28 to TRBJ1-5, with 7 bases that match TRBD1. V lost 5 bases to trimming and J lost 2 bases; unmatched junction nucleotides: 6. Germline CDR1 reads MDHEN; CDR2 reads SYDVKM. The length of the CDR3 is 15 residues. The CDR3: CASSPIDRGNQPQHF. CDR3 DNA: TGTGCCAGCAGTCCAATCGACAGGGGCAATCAGCCCCAGCATTTT.

The J gene is TRBJ1-2, the V gene TRBV5-6; D is unresolved. The CDR3 loop spans 13 amino acids. The germline gives CDR1 SGHDT, CDR2 YYEEEE. V lost 6 bases and J lost 3, with 12 bases in between. The CDR3 sequence: CASTRAADYGYTF. Written as DNA, the CDR3 is TGTGCCAGCACGAGAGCAGCCGACTATGGCTACACCTTC.